This T cell receptor beta chain was recorded in a study of cytomegalovirus exposure and HLA in healthy donors. Germline lookup yields CDR1 LNHDA and CDR2 SQIVND (reference sequence). V lost 7 bases, J lost 3 bases, and 9 bases stayed unmatched. This CDR3 spans 15 amino acids. Study conclusions and caveats: A later analysis linked around 15,000 TCR beta sequences to HLA alleles at 0.05 false discovery rate.

Concerning this clone: Its antigen is unidentified.

This PCR relied on a set of 60 Vbeta primers and 13 Jbeta primers. Only in-frame clones appear in the TCRdb table, and some are missing; sequencing was by immunoSEQ multiplex PCR. The profile shows more than 95,000 clones, 83% of them singletons. V usage is TRBV19 and J usage is TRBJ1-1; 9 nucleotides match TRBD1. The specimen sequenced was PBMCs. This TCR was recovered from a woman between 40 and 55 years old in good health and CMV-seropositive. The CDR3: CASNRPGQGHTEAFF. The CDR3 nucleotides read TGTGCCAGTAACCGACCGGGACAGGGCCACACTGAAGCTTTCTTT.